This note documents a single TCR beta chain sequence. Original handling: Amplified reference gene primers provided the basis for estimating nucleated cell counts. The data were produced by immunoSEQ multiplex PCR, yet TCRdb's version contains in-frame clones alone and is incomplete. The V and J calls and clone size come from that table; D and trimming were worked out from the DNA. This table holds some 120,000 clones, over 75% found once. This CDR3 is built from 15 residues. The V gene end was trimmed by 5 bases and the J gene end by 2 bases; junction bases not matched to a gene: 3. Per germline, CDR1 SEHNR and CDR2 FQNEAQ (reference sequence). This sample was included in a study of blood T cell repertoires in COVID-19. Study as a whole: COVID-19 samples, acute and convalescent, were from the United States, Italy and Spain. From T cells, B-cell-depleted T cells, or PBMCs came the material, which was cDNA or gDNA.

Material: peripheral blood. The rearrangement uses TRBV7-9 and TRBJ2-7; TRBD2 matches at 13 bases. This TCR was sampled from a human donor with active COVID-19. The donor label of this sample is uncertain. The chain's CDR3 is CASSPGLAGPYEQYF. Written as DNA, the CDR3 is TGTGCCAGCAGCCCGGGACTAGCGGGGCCCTACGAGCAGTACTTC.